The rows below give T cell receptor beta chains drawn from one sample of a study of blood T cell repertoires in COVID-19. Profiling relied on immunoSEQ multiplex PCR, and the TCRdb table lists in-frame clones only, not all of them. This table holds some 46,000 clones, over 75% found once. Source material: peripheral blood. All receptors derive from a woman aged 60-70 years with acute or convalescent COVID-19. The CDR3 runs from the conserved cysteine through the conserved F or W.

V gene: TRBV7-8
CDR3 protein: CASSFLDRRSTGELFF

V gene: TRBV13
CDR3 protein: CASTLSTGGSLDTQYF

V gene: TRBV24-1
CDR3 protein: CATSDGDRWAFF

V gene: TRBV7-2
CDR3 protein: CASSLTSGGMGETQYF

V gene: TRBV6-6
CDR3 protein: CASSYSGTAIEQYF

V gene: TRBV18
CDR3 protein: CASSTGQGNQPQHF

V gene: TRBV7-2
CDR3 protein: CASSLEYSNQPQHF

V gene: TRBV2
CDR3 protein: CASIRQGETATNTGELFF

V gene: TRBV7-2
CDR3 protein: CASSSGQPGNTIYF

V gene: TRBV5-6
CDR3 protein: CASSLTGLVEQFF

V gene: TRBV7-2
CDR3 protein: CASSLSRTGRGQPQHF

V gene: TRBV4-2
CDR3 protein: CASSQDLTGGAVDTQYF

V gene: TRBV9
CDR3 protein: CASSVDPRGGLETQYF

V gene: TRBV7-2
CDR3 protein: CASSLEGTVSNQPQHF

V gene: TRBV27
CDR3 protein: CASSLSSRTEPFYEQYF

V gene: TRBV6-5
CDR3 protein: CASGQRHSMEKLFF

V gene: TRBV5-5
CDR3 protein: CASSLEGSHNSPLHF